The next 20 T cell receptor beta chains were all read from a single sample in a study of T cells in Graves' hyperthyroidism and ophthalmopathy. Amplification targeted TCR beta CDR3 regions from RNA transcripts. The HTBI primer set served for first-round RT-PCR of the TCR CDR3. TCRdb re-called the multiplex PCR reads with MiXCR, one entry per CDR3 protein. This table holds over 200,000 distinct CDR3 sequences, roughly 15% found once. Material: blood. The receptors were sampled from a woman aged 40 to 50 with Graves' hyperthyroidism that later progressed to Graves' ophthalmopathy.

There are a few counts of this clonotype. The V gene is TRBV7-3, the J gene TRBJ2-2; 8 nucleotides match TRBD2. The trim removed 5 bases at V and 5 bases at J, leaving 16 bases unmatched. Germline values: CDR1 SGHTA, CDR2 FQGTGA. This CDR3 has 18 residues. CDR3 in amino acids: CASSARLAPEWYTGELFF. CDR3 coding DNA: TGTGCCAGCAGCGCACGACTAGCGCCAGAATGGTATACCGGGGAGCTGTTTTTT.

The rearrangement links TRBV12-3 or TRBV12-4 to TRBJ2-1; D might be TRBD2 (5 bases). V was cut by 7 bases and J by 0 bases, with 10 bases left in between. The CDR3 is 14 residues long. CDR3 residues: CASTRVSSYNEQFF. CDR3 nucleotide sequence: TGTGCCAGCACGAGGGTGAGCTCCTACAATGAGCAGTTCTTC.

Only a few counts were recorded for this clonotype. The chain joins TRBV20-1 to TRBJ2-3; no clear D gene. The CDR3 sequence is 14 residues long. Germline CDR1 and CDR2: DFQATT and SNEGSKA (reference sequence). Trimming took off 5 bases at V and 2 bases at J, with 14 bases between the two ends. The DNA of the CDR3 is TGCAGTGCTGACCCCCCGCCTTACACAGATACGCAGTATTTT. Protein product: CSADPPPYTDTQYF.

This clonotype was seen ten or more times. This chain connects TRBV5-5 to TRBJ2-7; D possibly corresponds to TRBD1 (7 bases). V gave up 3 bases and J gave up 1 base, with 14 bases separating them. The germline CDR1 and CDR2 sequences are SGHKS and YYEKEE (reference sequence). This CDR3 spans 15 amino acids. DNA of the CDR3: TGTGCCAGCAGCTCCAGACAGGGAGGTTCCTACGAGCAGTACTTC. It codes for CASSSRQGGSYEQYF. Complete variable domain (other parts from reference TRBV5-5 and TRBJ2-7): DAGVTQSPTHLIKTRGQQVTLRCSPISGHKSVSWYQQVLGQGPQFIFQYYEKEERGRGNFPDRFSARQFPNYSSELNVNALLLGDSALYLCASSSRQGGSYEQYFGPGTRLTVT.

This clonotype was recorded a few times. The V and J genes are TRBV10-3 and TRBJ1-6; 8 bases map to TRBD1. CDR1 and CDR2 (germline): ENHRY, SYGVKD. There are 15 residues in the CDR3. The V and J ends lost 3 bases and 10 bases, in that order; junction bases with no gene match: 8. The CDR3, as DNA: TGTGCCATCAGTGAACTGGAACAGGGGGGCTCACCCCTCCACTTT. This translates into CAISELEQGGSPLHF.

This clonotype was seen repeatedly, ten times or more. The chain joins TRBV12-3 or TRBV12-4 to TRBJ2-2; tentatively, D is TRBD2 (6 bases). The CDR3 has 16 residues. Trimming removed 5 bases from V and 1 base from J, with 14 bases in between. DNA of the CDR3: TGTGCCAGCAGTAACCCGGGACTGGTGAACACCGGGGAGCTGTTTTTT. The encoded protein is CASSNPGLVNTGELFF.

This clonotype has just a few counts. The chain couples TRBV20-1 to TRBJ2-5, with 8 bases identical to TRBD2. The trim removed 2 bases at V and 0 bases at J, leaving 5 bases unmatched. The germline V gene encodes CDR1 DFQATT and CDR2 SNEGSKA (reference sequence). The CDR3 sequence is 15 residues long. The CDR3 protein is CSARRAGGHQETQYF. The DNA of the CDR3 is TGCAGTGCTAGACGGGCGGGAGGCCACCAAGAGACCCAGTACTTC.

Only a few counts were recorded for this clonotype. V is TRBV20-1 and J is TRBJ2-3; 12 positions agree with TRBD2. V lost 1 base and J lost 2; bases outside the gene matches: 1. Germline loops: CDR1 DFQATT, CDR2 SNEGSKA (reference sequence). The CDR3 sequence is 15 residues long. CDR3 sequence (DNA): TGCAGTGCTAGAGGGACTAGCGGGGACACAGATACGCAGTATTTT. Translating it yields CSARGTSGDTDTQYF.

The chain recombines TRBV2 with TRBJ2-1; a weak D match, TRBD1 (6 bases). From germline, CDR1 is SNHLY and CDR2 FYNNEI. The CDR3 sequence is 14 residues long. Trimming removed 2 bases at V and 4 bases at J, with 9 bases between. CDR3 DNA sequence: TGTGCCAGCAGTGAACAGGGGAGATACAATGAGCAGTTCTTC. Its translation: CASSEQGRYNEQFF.

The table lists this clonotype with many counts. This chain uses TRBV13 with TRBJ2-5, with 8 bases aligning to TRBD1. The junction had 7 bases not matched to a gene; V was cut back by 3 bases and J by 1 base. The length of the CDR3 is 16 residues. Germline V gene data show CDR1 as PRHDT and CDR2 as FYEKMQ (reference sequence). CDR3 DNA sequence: TGTGCCAGCAGCTTCGGACAGGGAGCCTTCCAAGAGACCCAGTACTTC. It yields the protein CASSFGQGAFQETQYF.

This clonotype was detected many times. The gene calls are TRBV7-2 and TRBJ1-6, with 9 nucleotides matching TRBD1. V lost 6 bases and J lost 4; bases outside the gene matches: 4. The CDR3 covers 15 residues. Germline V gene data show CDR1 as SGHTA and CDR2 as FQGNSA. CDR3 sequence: CASSSDRGYNSPLHF. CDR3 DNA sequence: TGTGCCAGCAGTTCGGACAGGGGATATAATTCACCCCTCCACTTT.

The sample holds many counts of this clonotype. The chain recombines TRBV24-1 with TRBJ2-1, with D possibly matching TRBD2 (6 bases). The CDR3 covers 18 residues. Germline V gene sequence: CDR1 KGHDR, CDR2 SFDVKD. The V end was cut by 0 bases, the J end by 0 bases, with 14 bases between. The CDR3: CATSDLGSSGSSYNEQFF. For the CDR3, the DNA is TGTGCCACCAGTGATTTGGGGAGTAGCGGCAGCTCCTACAATGAGCAGTTCTTC.

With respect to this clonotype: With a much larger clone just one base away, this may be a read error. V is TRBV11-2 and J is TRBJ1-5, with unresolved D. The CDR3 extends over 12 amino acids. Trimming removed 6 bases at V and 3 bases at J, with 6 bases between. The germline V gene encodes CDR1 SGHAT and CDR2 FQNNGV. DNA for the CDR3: TGTGCCAGCAGTCAATACAATCAGCCCCAGCATTTT. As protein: CASSQYNQPQHF.

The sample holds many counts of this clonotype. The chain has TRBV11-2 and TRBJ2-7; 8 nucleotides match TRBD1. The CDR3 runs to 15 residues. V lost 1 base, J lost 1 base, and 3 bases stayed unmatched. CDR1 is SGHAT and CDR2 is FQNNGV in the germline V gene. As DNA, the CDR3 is TGTGCCAGCAGCTTAGGAGGGACAGGTTCCTACGAGCAGTACTTC. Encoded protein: CASSLGGTGSYEQYF.

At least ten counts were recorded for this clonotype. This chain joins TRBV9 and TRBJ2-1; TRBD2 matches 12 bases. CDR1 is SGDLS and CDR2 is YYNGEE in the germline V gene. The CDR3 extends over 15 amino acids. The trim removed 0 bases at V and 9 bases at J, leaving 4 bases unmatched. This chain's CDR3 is CASSVGLAGEGEQFF. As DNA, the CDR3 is TGTGCCAGCAGCGTAGGACTAGCGGGAGAGGGTGAGCAGTTCTTC.

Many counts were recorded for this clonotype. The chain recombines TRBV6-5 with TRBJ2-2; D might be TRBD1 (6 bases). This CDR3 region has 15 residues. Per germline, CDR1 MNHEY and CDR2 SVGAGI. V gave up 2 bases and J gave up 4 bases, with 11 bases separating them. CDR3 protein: CASSYTRGSTGELFF. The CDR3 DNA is TGTGCCAGCAGTTACACCAGGGGTTCCACCGGGGAGCTGTTTTTT.

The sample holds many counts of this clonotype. CDR3 in DNA: TGTGCCAGCAGTTTTTCTCCCGGGACAGGGAGCGACGAGCAGTACTTC. Protein product: CASSFSPGTGSDEQYF. The rearrangement links TRBV12-3 or TRBV12-4 to TRBJ2-7; TRBD1 matches at 9 bases. V trimming: 3 bases; J trimming: 5 bases; junction bases outside the gene matches: 11. CDR3 length: 16 residues.

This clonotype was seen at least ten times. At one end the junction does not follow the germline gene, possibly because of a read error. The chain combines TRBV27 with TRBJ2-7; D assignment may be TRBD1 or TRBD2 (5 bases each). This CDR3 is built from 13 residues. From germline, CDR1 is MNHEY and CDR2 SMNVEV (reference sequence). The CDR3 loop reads CANSLVREGEQYF. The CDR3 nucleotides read TGTGCCAACAGTTTAGTCCGTGAGGGGGAGCAGTACTTC.

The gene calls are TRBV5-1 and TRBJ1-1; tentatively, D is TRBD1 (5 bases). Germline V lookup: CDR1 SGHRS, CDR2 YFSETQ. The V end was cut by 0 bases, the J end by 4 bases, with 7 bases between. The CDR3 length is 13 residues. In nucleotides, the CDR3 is TGCGCCAGCAGCTTGGCAGGGTTCACTGAAGCTTTCTTT. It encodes CASSLAGFTEAFF.

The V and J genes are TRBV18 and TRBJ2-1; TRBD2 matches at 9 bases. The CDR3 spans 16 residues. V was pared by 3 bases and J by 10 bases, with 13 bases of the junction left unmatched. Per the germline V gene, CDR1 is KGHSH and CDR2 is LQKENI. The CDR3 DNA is TGTGCCAGCTCACCGCGGCTAGCGGGGTCTAAAGTCGAGCAGTTCTTC. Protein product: CASSPRLAGSKVEQFF.